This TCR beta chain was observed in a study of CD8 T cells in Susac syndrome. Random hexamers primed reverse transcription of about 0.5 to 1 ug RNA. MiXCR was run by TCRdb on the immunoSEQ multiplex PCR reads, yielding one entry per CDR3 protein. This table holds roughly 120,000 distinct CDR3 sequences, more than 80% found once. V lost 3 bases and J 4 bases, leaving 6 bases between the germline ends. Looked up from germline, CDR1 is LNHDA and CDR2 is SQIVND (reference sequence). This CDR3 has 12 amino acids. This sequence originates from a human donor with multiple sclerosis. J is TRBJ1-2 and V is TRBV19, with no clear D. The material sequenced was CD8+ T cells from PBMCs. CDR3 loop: CASSIYSYGYTF. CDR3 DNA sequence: TGTGCCAGTAGTATCTACAGCTATGGCTACACCTTC.